These 18 T cell receptor beta chains were all obtained from the same sample, sequenced in a study of T-cell memory formation after mild COVID-19. TCRdb redid the calling of the 5' RACE reads with MiXCR, one entry per CDR3 protein. Of 580,000 or so distinct CDR3 sequences detected, 17% appear once; the ten largest clones hold roughly 8.2%. The sample consisted of PBMCs or a T cell subset sorted from them (not recorded which). Receptors originate from an adult woman who had mild COVID-19 (a few samples of this study predate the infection). Cell type and time point are not known.

This sequence joins TRBV4-2 and TRBJ1-5, with D unresolved. The CDR3 spans 16 residues. Trimming took off 0 bases at V and 7 bases at J, with 16 bases between the two ends. CDR1 is LGHNA and CDR2 is YNFKEQ in the germline V gene. CDR3: CASSQDPPGRPQPQHF. For the CDR3, the DNA is TGTGCCAGCAGCCAAGATCCCCCAGGAAGGCCCCAGCCCCAGCATTTT.

The chain employs TRBV6-5 and TRBJ2-7, with TRBD1 matching 8 bases. The V gene end was trimmed by 4 bases and the J gene end by 1 base; junction bases not matched to a gene: 9. Germline CDR1 is MNHEY and CDR2 is SVGAGI. There are 16 residues in the CDR3. Here the CDR3 DNA reads TGTGCCAGCAGTTCCCTCGGACAGGGAGGTTCCTACGAGCAGTACTTC. Residues: CASSSLGQGGSYEQYF.

This clonotype was found a few times. The chain employs TRBV4-1 and TRBJ1-1; tentatively, D is TRBD1 (5 bases). The V and J ends lost 5 bases and 5 bases respectively, with 18 bases between them. Germline assignment: CDR1 MGHRA and CDR2 YSYEKL. The CDR3 has 15 residues. Written as DNA, the CDR3 is TGCGCCAGCAGCGACAGCGGACTCAGAGGGACTGAAGCTTTCTTT. Translating gives CASSDSGLRGTEAFF.

In this sample, this clonotype turned up a few times. The chain combines TRBV4-3 with TRBJ2-3, with 8 bases that match TRBD2. This CDR3 spans 16 amino acids. Germline loops: CDR1 LGHNA, CDR2 YSLEER. V lost 4 bases and J lost 2; bases outside the gene matches: 8. The CDR3 loop is CASSRKLAAYTDTQYF. CDR3 nucleotide sequence: TGCGCCAGCAGCCGCAAACTAGCGGCATACACAGATACGCAGTATTTT.

This clonotype has only a few counts. This chain uses TRBV27 with TRBJ2-3, with 9 bases identical to TRBD2. CDR1 and CDR2 from the germline V gene are MNHEY and SMNVEV (reference sequence). CDR3 length: 18 amino acids. V was clipped by 1 base and J by 3 bases; unmatched bases: 11. CDR3 nucleotides: TGTGCCAGCAGTTTATACCCCCCAGGAGCGGGAGGAACAGATACGCAGTATTTT. It yields the protein CASSLYPPGAGGTDTQYF.

This clonotype has a handful of counts. This chain links TRBV6-2 or TRBV6-3 with TRBJ2-2; 7 positions agree with TRBD1. This CDR3 contains 19 residues. The germline CDR1 and CDR2 sequences are MNHEY and SVGEGT. Trimming took 2 bases from V and 5 from J; bases not matched to a gene: 17. The CDR3 sequence is CASSYDHPARQGGTGELFF. The CDR3 DNA sequence: TGTGCCAGCAGTTACGATCACCCCGCCAGACAGGGCGGAACCGGGGAGCTGTTTTTT.

This clonotype was counted many times. The chain uses TRBV5-1 and TRBJ2-1; TRBD2 aligns across 10 bases. The CDR3 spans 15 residues. With V trimmed by 2 bases and J by 6 bases, 5 bases remained unmatched. CDR1 is SGHRS, CDR2 YFSETQ, per germline. The CDR3 sequence: CASSFGTSDGNEQFF. DNA for the CDR3: TGCGCCAGCAGCTTCGGGACTAGCGACGGCAATGAGCAGTTCTTC.

This chain uses TRBV5-1 with TRBJ1-1; D perhaps matches TRBD1 (6 bases). V was shortened by 5 bases and J by 1 base, with 15 bases between the two germline ends. CDR3 length: 15 amino acids. The V gene's germline CDR1 is SGHRS and CDR2 YFSETQ. CDR3 sequence: CASRVIPGQNTEAFF. CDR3 in DNA: TGCGCCAGCAGGGTTATACCGGGACAGAACACTGAAGCTTTCTTT.

The gene calls are TRBV11-2 and TRBJ2-3; D is tentatively TRBD1 or TRBD2 (5 bases each). Germline values: CDR1 SGHAT, CDR2 FQNNGV. Trimming removed 7 bases from V and 2 bases from J, with 16 bases in between. The length of the CDR3 is 15 residues. The CDR3 spells CASIPREPNTDTQYF. The CDR3 region has the DNA TGTGCCAGCATCCCCAGGGAGCCAAACACAGATACGCAGTATTTT.

This clonotype was counted a few times. The chain uses TRBV7-8 and TRBJ1-5; no reliable D call. The germline V and J ends were trimmed by 5 bases and 1 base, with 15 bases remaining between them. The CDR3 runs 16 residues. Per germline, CDR1 SGHVS and CDR2 FQNEAQ. The DNA of the CDR3 is TGTGCCAGCAGCACCGCCGCCAGGAGCAGCAATCAGCCCCAGCATTTT. Its protein product is CASSTAARSSNQPQHF.

There are a few counts of this clonotype. J is TRBJ1-1 and V is TRBV4-1; D call uncertain. The germline gives CDR1 MGHRA, CDR2 YSYEKL. The CDR3 loop spans 11 amino acids. Trimming took off 0 bases at V and 11 bases at J, with 7 bases between the two ends. CDR3: CASSQDQKAFF. In DNA, the CDR3 is TGCGCCAGCAGCCAAGATCAAAAGGCTTTCTTT.

This clonotype occurred a few times. This chain links TRBV11-2 with TRBJ2-3, with 8 bases lining up with TRBD1. The germline gives CDR1 SGHAT, CDR2 FQNNGV. The CDR3 has 18 residues. The junction had 11 bases not matched to a gene; V was cut back by 3 bases and J by 0 bases. CDR3 DNA: TGTGCCAGCAGCTTGCAGTACCGGACAGGGCCTAGCACAGATACGCAGTATTTT. Residues: CASSLQYRTGPSTDTQYF.

This clonotype was observed a handful of times. The gene calls are TRBV5-1 and TRBJ2-1, with 8 nucleotides matching TRBD2. V shed 2 bases and J 7 bases; nucleotides not matched to a gene: 11. This CDR3 comprises 16 residues. The V gene's germline CDR1 is SGHRS and CDR2 YFSETQ. The CDR3 nucleotides read TGCGCCAGCAGCTTATTCCCGGGGGGGACCCGAAATGAGCAGTTCTTC. This gives the protein CASSLFPGGTRNEQFF. The entire variable domain, with the rest obtained from reference TRBV5-1 and TRBJ2-1, is as follows: KAGVTQTPRYLIKTRGQQVTLSCSPISGHRSVSWYQQTPGQGLQFLFEYFSETQRNKGNFPGRFSGRQFSNSRSEMNVSTLELGDSALYLCASSLFPGGTRNEQFFGPGTRLTVL.

The chain recombines TRBV5-1 with TRBJ1-1; 9 nucleotides line up with TRBD1. The germline gives CDR1 SGHRS, CDR2 YFSETQ. V lost 4 bases to trimming and J lost 1 base; unmatched junction nucleotides: 5. CDR3 length: 15 amino acids. CDR3 loop: CASSGGQGPNTEAFF. CDR3 nucleotide sequence: TGCGCCAGCAGCGGAGGACAGGGGCCGAACACTGAAGCTTTCTTT.

The CDR3 protein is CASSVAGGPDTQYF. For the CDR3, the DNA is TGTGCCAGCAGCGTAGCGGGAGGCCCAGATACGCAGTATTTT. The chain couples TRBV9 to TRBJ2-3, with 7 bases that match TRBD2. V shed 0 bases, J shed 4 bases, and the junction held 2 bases outside the gene matches. CDR1 is SGDLS and CDR2 is YYNGEE in the germline V gene. The CDR3 loop spans 14 amino acids.

This clonotype was picked up a small number of times. This chain joins TRBV20-1 and TRBJ2-1; the D is unclear. There are 12 residues in the CDR3. Germline CDR1 is DFQATT and CDR2 is SNEGSKA (reference sequence). The V end lost 3 bases, the J end lost 5 bases, and 8 bases lay between the germline ends. The CDR3 nucleotides read TGCAGTGCTAGTGTCCAAGACAATGAGCAGTTCTTC. It specifies CSASVQDNEQFF.

The chain combines TRBV15 with TRBJ2-7; D not resolved. This CDR3 is 14 amino acids long. Germline assignment: CDR1 LNHNV and CDR2 YYDKDF (reference sequence). Between the trimmed V and J ends, which lost 7 bases and 4 bases, there was a span of 17 bases. The CDR3 spells CATNNGQLGYEQYF. As DNA, the CDR3 is TGTGCCACCAACAACGGGCAGTTAGGGTACGAGCAGTACTTC.

The chain is built from TRBV20-1 and TRBJ1-5; D is uncertain. Trimming cost V 6 bases and J 0 bases, with 15 bases left between them. From germline, CDR1 is DFQATT and CDR2 SNEGSKA (reference sequence). The CDR3 has 15 residues. The chain's CDR3 is CSAIRGSNSNQPQHF. The CDR3 DNA sequence: TGCAGTGCGATCCGGGGTTCCAATAGCAATCAGCCCCAGCATTTT.